These T cell receptor beta chains were read from a single sample in a study of T cells in Graves' hyperthyroidism and ophthalmopathy. TCRdb processed the multiplex PCR reads anew with MiXCR; each CDR3 protein has one entry. The top ten hold around 11% of the sample, which has about 480,000 distinct CDR3 sequences, around 22% seen once. What was sequenced was blood. Every receptor here comes from a woman between 25 and 40 years old with Graves' ophthalmopathy. CDR3s include the opening cysteine and the closing phenylalanine or tryptophan. D genes are given only for firm matches. A row's size may be missing; if present it is once, few, many or a size class.

D	V	J	size	DNA	CDR3
NA	TRBV28	TRBJ1-1	NA	TGTGCCAGCGGAGGGACGGATACAAGAGCTTTCTTT	CASGGTDTRAFF
TRBD2	TRBV12-3/TRBV12-4	TRBJ2-7	NA	TGTGCCAGCAGCCTAGCGGGGGGGCCGAACGAGCAGTACTTC	CASSLAGGPNEQYF
NA	TRBV6-2/TRBV6-3	TRBJ1-2	many	TGTGCCAGCAGTTACTATATCCGGACGGACTATGGCTACACCTTC	CASSYYIRTDYGYTF
NA	TRBV28	TRBJ2-2	NA	TGTGCCAGCGGAGCCGAAATGAACACCGGGGAGCTGTTTTTT	CASGAEMNTGELFF
TRBD1	TRBV7-2	TRBJ2-7	many	TGTGCCAGCAGCTTAGCTTGGGGACAGTCCTACGAGCAGTACTTC	CASSLAWGQSYEQYF
NA	TRBV14	TRBJ1-1	NA	TGTGCCAGCAGCCAAGTTCGTCGGAGTGAAGCTTTCTTT	CASSQVRRSEAFF
NA	TRBV6-1	TRBJ1-1	NA	TGTGCCAGCAGTGAGGAGGTCACTGAAGCTTTCTTT	CASSEEVTEAFF
NA	TRBV29-1	TRBJ2-7	few	TGCAGCGTCGTCAACCCGGGACTCCCCTACGAGCAGTACTTC	CSVVNPGLPYEQYF
NA	TRBV4-2	TRBJ2-7	NA	TGTGCCAGCAGGCCTGGGGGGCAATTCTCCTACGAGCAGTACTTC	CASRPGGQFSYEQYF
TRBD2	TRBV25-1	TRBJ2-7	many	TGTGCCAGCAGTGAATACCGCGGGACTAACTTCTACGAGCAGTACTTC	CASSEYRGTNFYEQYF
NA	TRBV5-1	TRBJ1-2	many	TGCGCCAGCAGCTTGGGGCAGGTGTCCTATGGCTACACCTTC	CASSLGQVSYGYTF
TRBD2	TRBV2	TRBJ2-5	many	TGTGCCAGCAGTGCGAGGACTAGCGGGGGGGAGACCCAGTACTTC	CASSARTSGGETQYF
NA	TRBV5-1	TRBJ2-7	many	TGCGCCAGCAGCTTGCCGGATTGGGCCGAGCAGTACTTC	CASSLPDWAEQYF
TRBD1	TRBV28	TRBJ2-7	NA	TGTGCCAGCAGTACCACGGGACAGGGTGCCGAGCAGTACTTC	CASSTTGQGAEQYF
NA	TRBV11-2	TRBJ1-2	many	TGTGCCAGCAGCTTAGCGACCGGGCTAGGCTACACCTTC	CASSLATGLGYTF
NA	TRBV6-2/TRBV6-3	TRBJ2-7	NA	TGTGCCAGCAGTTTTTGGGATTACGAGCAGTACTTC	CASSFWDYEQYF
NA	TRBV29-1	TRBJ2-7	NA	TGCAGCGTTGAGGTGACTTCTTACAGGGAGCAGTACTTC	CSVEVTSYREQYF
NA	TRBV6-5	TRBJ2-5	NA	TGTGCCAGCAGTTCGTCCGCGGATTACCAAGAGACCCAGTACTTC	CASSSSADYQETQYF
NA	TRBV27	TRBJ2-5	many	TGTGCCAGCAGTTACCGACAGGGAGGGGCGGAGACCCAGTACTTC	CASSYRQGGAETQYF
NA	TRBV29-1	TRBJ2-2	many	TGCAGCGTTGTTTACACCGGGGAGCTGTTTTTT	CSVVYTGELFF
NA	TRBV30	TRBJ1-2	few	TGTGCCTGGAGCGCCTCTGGGGGCAGGAGCTATGGCTACACCTTC	CAWSASGGRSYGYTF
TRBD1	TRBV30	TRBJ1-6	NA	TGTGCCTGGAGTGTGGGGACAGCCTATAATTCACCCCTCCACTTT	CAWSVGTAYNSPLHF
NA	TRBV4-2	TRBJ2-7	once	TGTGCCAGCAGCCAAGATGGCCCAGGTTCTACCTACGAGCAGTACTTC	CASSQDGPGSTYEQYF
NA	TRBV11-2	TRBJ1-2	many	TGTGCCAGCAGCTTTAGATTGGGGAGGGGGGATCTTGGCTACACCTTC	CASSFRLGRGDLGYTF
TRBD1	TRBV27	TRBJ1-5	many	TGTGCCAGCAGTTGGGACAGTCATAGCAATCAGCCCCAGCATTTT	CASSWDSHSNQPQHF
NA	TRBV20-1	TRBJ1-1	many	TGCAGTGCTTGGGAGGGCAGTCTTCGAGCGACAGGCACTGAAGCTTTCTTT	CSAWEGSLRATGTEAFF
NA	TRBV5-1	TRBJ2-7	many	TGCGCCAGCAAACTACTGGGGTCCTCCTACGAGCAGTACTTC	CASKLLGSSYEQYF
TRBD2	TRBV19	TRBJ2-5	NA	TGTGCCAGTGCCCCACTAGCGGGGGGCCAAGAGACCCAGTACTTC	CASAPLAGGQETQYF
TRBD1	TRBV12-3/TRBV12-4	TRBJ1-1	many	TGTGCCAGCAGCCTTGACAGGGCCGGCACTGAAGCTTTCTTT	CASSLDRAGTEAFF
NA	TRBV5-1	TRBJ1-1	many	TGCGCCAGCAGCTTGTTCAGCCAGAACACTGAAGCTTTCTTT	CASSLFSQNTEAFF
NA	TRBV18	TRBJ2-2	many	TGTGCCAGCTCACCGTCTCGTTCGTCGAACACCGGGGAGCTGTTTTTT	CASSPSRSSNTGELFF
TRBD1	TRBV12-3/TRBV12-4	TRBJ1-2	many	TGTGCCAGCAGTTTTACAGGGGCTGAAGGCTACACCTTC	CASSFTGAEGYTF